This T cell receptor beta chain was obtained from a study of CD8 T cells in Susac syndrome. With random hexamers, roughly 0.45 to 1 ug RNA was reverse transcribed. The amplification used immunoSEQ multiplex PCR on TCR beta CDR3; it spanned 54 Vbeta and 13 Jbeta. TCRdb redid the calling of the immunoSEQ multiplex PCR reads with MiXCR, one entry per CDR3 protein. The data contain around 200,000 distinct CDR3 sequences, about 94% of them singletons. This clonotype came up a few times. V was shortened by 7 bases and J by 0 bases, with 15 bases between the two germline ends. The germline V gene has CDR1 SGHAT and CDR2 FQNNGV. The CDR3 runs 15 residues.

The origin of this receptor is a human donor with multiple sclerosis. The chain joins TRBV11-2 to TRBJ2-5; no reliable D call. Material: CD8+ T cells from PBMCs. The CDR3 is CASTPQPSYQETQYF. The CDR3 nucleotides are TGTGCCAGCACCCCACAGCCATCGTACCAAGAGACCCAGTACTTC. Supplemented by reference TRBV11-2 and TRBJ2-5, the full variable domain reads EAGVAQSPRYKIIEKRQSVAFWCNPISGHATLYWYQQILGQGPKLLIQFQNNGVVDDSQLPKDRFSAERLKGVDSTLKIQPAKLEDSAVYLCASTPQPSYQETQYFGPGTRLLVL.